The 17 T cell receptor beta chains in this list originate from one sample, sequenced in a study of blood T cell repertoires in COVID-19. Some clones are missing from TCRdb's copy, which holds only in-frame ones; the method was immunoSEQ multiplex PCR. The data contain 110,000 to 150,000 clones, about four fifths of them singletons. Source material: peripheral blood. All receptors derive from a man of 80 years or more with acute or convalescent COVID-19.

The J gene is TRBJ2-1, the V gene TRBV5-4; 8 nucleotides agree with TRBD2. J was trimmed by 2 bases and V by 2 bases; bases with no gene match: 3. Germline CDR1 is SGHNT and CDR2 is YYREEE (reference sequence). The CDR3 is 15 amino acids. CDR3 protein: CASSLGSGAYNEQFF. DNA of the CDR3: TGTGCCAGCAGCTTAGGTAGCGGGGCCTACAATGAGCAGTTCTTC.

The rearrangement uses TRBV18 and TRBJ2-2; D may be TRBD1 (6 bases). The CDR3 is 15 amino acids. Trimming took 4 bases from V and 2 from J, leaving 11 bases between them. The germline V gene encodes CDR1 KGHSH and CDR2 LQKENI. The CDR3 DNA is TGTGCCAGCTCACTACTACAGGGTAACACCGGGGAGCTGTTTTTT. Its protein product is CASSLLQGNTGELFF.

This clone was detected once. The V gene is TRBV7-3, the J gene TRBJ2-3; D unclear. Germline CDR1 SGHTA, CDR2 FQGTGA. The CDR3 is made up of 14 amino acids. V lost 4 bases and J lost 3, with 11 bases in between. CDR3 nucleotides: TGTGCCAGCAGCTCCTCAATGAGGACAGATACGCAGTATTTT. It yields the protein CASSSSMRTDTQYF. The variable domain in full, completed from reference TRBV7-3 and TRBJ2-3, reads GAGVSQTPSNKVTEKGKYVELRCDPISGHTALYWYRQSLGQGPEFLIYFQGTGAADDSGLPNDRFFAVRPEGSVSTLKIQRTERGDSAVYLCASSSSMRTDTQYFGPGTRLTVL.

The chain has TRBV6-5 and TRBJ1-2; no firm D call. Trimming took 5 bases from V and 3 from J, leaving 13 bases between them. This CDR3 is built from 14 residues. Germline CDR1 MNHEY, CDR2 SVGAGI. CDR3 nucleotide sequence: TGTGCCAGCAGTAGGCGGGAGTCCTACTATGGCTACACCTTC. Its translation: CASSRRESYYGYTF.

This clone has just one count. The chain joins TRBV11-2 to TRBJ2-2, with a tentative D call TRBD1 (6 bases). The CDR3 is 14 amino acids. V shed 5 bases and J shed 6 bases, with 13 bases lying between them. Germline-derived CDR1 and CDR2 are SGHAT and FQNNGV. In nucleotides, the CDR3 is TGTGCCAGCAGCCGACGCGAGGGGGCCGGGGAGCTGTTTTTT. Protein: CASSRREGAGELFF. The full variable domain, with the rest looked up from reference TRBV11-2 and TRBJ2-2, is EAGVAQSPRYKIIEKRQSVAFWCNPISGHATLYWYQQILGQGPKLLIQFQNNGVVDDSQLPKDRFSAERLKGVDSTLKIQPAKLEDSAVYLCASSRREGAGELFFGEGSRLTVL.

The chain is built from TRBV3-1 (or the pseudogene TRBV3-2) and TRBJ1-6; no clear D gene. This CDR3 has 15 amino acids. CDR1 and CDR2 from the germline V gene are LGHDT and YNNKEL (reference sequence). The V and J ends lost 4 bases and 6 bases respectively, with 13 bases between them. The DNA of the CDR3 is TGTGCCAGCAGCCCTTCAACCAACATTAATTCACCCCTCCACTTT. It codes for CASSPSTNINSPLHF.

This chain links TRBV7-3 with TRBJ1-1, with D perhaps TRBD1 (6 bases). Trimming took off 0 bases at V and 4 bases at J, with 6 bases between the two ends. The germline V gene has CDR1 SGHTA and CDR2 FQGTGA. CDR3 length equals 13 residues. CDR3 amino acids: CASSLTRGTEAFF. DNA for the CDR3: TGTGCCAGCAGCTTAACCAGGGGCACTGAAGCTTTCTTT.

CDR3 region: CASSPRDRGEQYF. The DNA of the CDR3 is TGCGCCAGCAGCCCAAGGGACAGGGGCGAGCAGTACTTC. This chain links TRBV5-1 with TRBJ2-7, with TRBD1 matching over 10 bases. In germline, CDR1 is SGHRS, CDR2 YFSETQ. The V gene end was trimmed by 4 bases and the J gene end by 6 bases; junction bases not matched to a gene: 4. The CDR3 sequence is 13 residues long.

The V and J genes are TRBV24-1 and TRBJ2-2; possibly TRBD1 for D (6 bases). With 5 bases removed from V and 2 bases from J, the gap between germline ends came to 14 bases. The CDR3 has 16 amino acids. Looked up from germline, CDR1 is KGHDR and CDR2 is SFDVKD. The CDR3: CATSGGQGSNTGELFF. Here the CDR3 DNA reads TGTGCCACCAGTGGGGGGCAGGGGTCCAACACCGGGGAGCTGTTTTTT.

The chain is built from TRBV5-4 and TRBJ2-7; 10 nucleotides match TRBD2. The CDR3 length is 15 residues. The germline CDR1 and CDR2 sequences are SGHNT and YYREEE (reference sequence). Trimming cost V 0 bases and J 4 bases; bases outside gene matches: 4. CDR3 sequence reads: CASSLAASGGYEQYF. DNA of the CDR3: TGTGCCAGCAGCTTGGCGGCTAGCGGGGGTTACGAGCAGTACTTC.

The chain combines TRBV9 with TRBJ2-2; D may be TRBD2 (5 bases). This CDR3 contains 15 residues. CDR1 and CDR2 from the germline V gene are SGDLS and YYNGEE. The V gene lost 0 bases and the J gene lost 4 bases, with 10 bases spanning the gap. Here the CDR3 DNA reads TGTGCCAGCAGCGTAGTTGATAGCGCCACCGGGGAGCTGTTTTTT. This gives the protein CASSVVDSATGELFF.

Comments on this clone: The junction departs from germline at one end; a sequencing error may be responsible. The gene calls are TRBV5-1 and TRBJ2-7; 7 bases align to TRBD2. CDR1 and CDR2 (germline): SGHRS, YFSETQ. This CDR3 has 14 residues. For the CDR3, the DNA is TGCGCCAGCAGCGCCCCGGGAGGCTCCTCCGAGCAGTACTTC. Amino acid sequence: CASSAPGGSSEQYF.

This clone was observed a few times. The V gene is TRBV6-6, the J gene TRBJ2-3, with 11 bases aligning to TRBD2. This CDR3 is 15 amino acids long. The germline gives CDR1 MNHNY, CDR2 SVGAGI (reference sequence). The V gene end was trimmed by 3 bases and the J gene end by 5 bases; junction bases not matched to a gene: 4. The DNA of the CDR3 is TGTGCCAGCAGTTATGAACTAGCGGGGGTAGATACGCAGTATTTT. Translating it yields CASSYELAGVDTQYF.

J is TRBJ2-3 and V is TRBV15; a possible D gene is TRBD2 (6 bases). Trimming shortened V by 3 bases and J by 2 bases, and 21 bases separated the two germline ends. Germline V gene data show CDR1 as LNHNV and CDR2 as YYDKDF (reference sequence). The CDR3 covers 18 residues. This chain's CDR3 is CATSSLGGGGRITDTQYF. CDR3 bases: TGTGCCACCAGCAGTCTTGGTGGTGGGGGGAGGATCACAGATACGCAGTATTTT.

The chain joins TRBV27 to TRBJ2-2; 8 bases fit TRBD1. The CDR3 runs 15 residues. The trim removed 10 bases at V and 2 bases at J, leaving 9 bases unmatched. Germline CDR1 and CDR2: MNHEY and SMNVEV (reference sequence). DNA for the CDR3: TGTGCCACCCGATACAGGGGGGAAAACACCGGGGAGCTGTTTTTT. Amino acids: CATRYRGENTGELFF.

The rearrangement joins TRBV6-2 or TRBV6-3 to TRBJ1-5; D unclear. Germline loops: CDR1 MNHEY, CDR2 SVGEGT. CDR3 length: 13 amino acids. Trimming left V 0 bases short and J 6 bases short, with 6 bases between. In DNA form, the CDR3 reads TGTGCCAGCAGTTACTCAGAGGGTCAGCCCCAGCATTTT. Translating it yields CASSYSEGQPQHF.

This clone has at least ten counts. This sequence joins TRBV6-5 and TRBJ2-7, with TRBD1 matching over 10 bases. Germline V gene data show CDR1 as MNHEY and CDR2 as SVGAGI. The V segment lost 11 bases and the J segment 6 bases; nucleotides outside the gene matches: 4. The CDR3 totals 11 residues. CDR3 in DNA: TGTGCCGGGGGACAGGGGCCCGAGCAGTACTTC. It specifies CAGGQGPEQYF.